The clone carrying this TCR beta chain was seen more than once but under ten times. Its specificity is not known. Molecules of cDNA were individually given unique molecular identifiers that were attached to them. From the 5' RACE reads, TCRdb called clonotypes with MiXCR, one entry per CDR3 protein. Of about 83,000 distinct CDR3 sequences listed, over 9.5% were seen once; the top ten hold around 7.5%. This entry belongs to a study of early T cells in non-severe SARS-CoV-2 infection. Study summary: Sequenced bulk RNA came from whole blood that was unsorted, and chains were unpaired. Regarding the study as a whole: Anti-spike CD8 specificities were favored by VDJdb matching, whose results missed private and CD4 specificities.

Germline V lookup: CDR1 DFQATT, CDR2 SNEGSKA (reference sequence). This CDR3 has 15 residues. V lost 5 bases, J lost 1 base, and 14 bases lay in between. The chain employs TRBV20-1 and TRBJ1-4; maybe TRBD1 (5 bases). The sample in question was whole blood, obtained at baseline. The clonotype comes from an adult who was a healthcare worker with PCR-confirmed SARS-CoV-2 infection or an uninfected control (not recorded which). In DNA, the CDR3 is TGCAGTGCTGCAGAGGGGTTATTAACTAATGAAAAACTGTTTTTT. Protein product: CSAAEGLLTNEKLFF.